This T cell receptor beta chain was identified during a study of T cells expressing NK-cell markers. For the study at large: It was sorted CD3+CD56-NKG2C+, CD3+CD56+NKG2C- and CD3+CD56+NKG2C+ T cells that provided the TCR beta repertoires. Overall study findings and caveats: CD8+ T cells in over five donors included dominant NKG2C+ clonotypes at about 1.0-8%.

CDR3 size: 16 residues. Germline lookup yields CDR1 SGHNT and CDR2 YYREEE (reference sequence). Researchers built TCR beta cDNA using 5'RACE template switching with UMIs. For each CDR3 protein, TCRdb gives one entry from its re-call of the 5' RACE reads, without DNA. Its clone listing holds roughly 280,000 distinct CDR3 sequences. Note on this clonotype: The antigen is undetermined.

What was sequenced was blood T cells: a sorted CD56 or NKG2C T cell subset, CD4+ or CD8+ T cells, or bulk PBMC T cells (not recorded which). The rearrangement uses TRBV5-4 and TRBJ2-3; absent DNA, TCRdb's TRBD1 call cannot be checked. This receptor was obtained from a young man in good health. The CDR3 region is CASSPTRSGSTDTQYF.